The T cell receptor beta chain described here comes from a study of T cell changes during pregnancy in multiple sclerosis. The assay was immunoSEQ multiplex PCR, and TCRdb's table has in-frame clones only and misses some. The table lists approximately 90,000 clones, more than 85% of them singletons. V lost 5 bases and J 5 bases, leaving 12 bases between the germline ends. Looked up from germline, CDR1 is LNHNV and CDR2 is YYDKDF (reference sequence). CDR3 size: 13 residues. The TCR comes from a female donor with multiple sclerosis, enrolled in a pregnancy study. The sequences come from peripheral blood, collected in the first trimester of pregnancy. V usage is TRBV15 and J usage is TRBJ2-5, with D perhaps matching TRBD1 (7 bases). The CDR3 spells CATSPTGRETQYF. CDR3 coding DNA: TGTGCCACCAGCCCGACAGGGAGGGAGACCCAGTACTTC.